The rows below give T cell receptor beta chains drawn from one sample of a study of T cell responses to AZD1222 COVID-19 vaccine. Measured with immunoSEQ multiplex PCR; TCRdb has only the in-frame clones, and not every one. The sample has about 140,000 clones, around nine tenths seen once. Sequenced material: peripheral blood, taken 28 days after the second AZD1222 dose. The source of these receptors is an adult who received the AZD1222 COVID-19 vaccine. CDR3s include the opening cysteine and the closing phenylalanine or tryptophan.

v_call cdr3_aa
TRBV2 CASSVAYSNQPQHF
TRBV19 CASSINGENTEAFF
TRBV5-1 CASSLNTDNEQFF
TRBV6-5 CASSYSRGRGAAFF
TRBV7-2 CATSPLWPGLAPSGELFF
TRBV7-2 CASSLSFGSGDTGELFF
TRBV11-2 CASTIRAATYEQYF
TRBV29-1 CSVEYRGGFTEAFF
TRBV5-4 CASRNSGTVGYTF
TRBV6-1 CASSEGGRQTYEQYF
TRBV19 CASSTRDYGYTF
TRBV4-3 CASSQEGGGSAGNTIYF
TRBV12-3/TRBV12-4 CASSRENEQFF
TRBV7-9 CASATGASYNEQFF
TRBV9 CASSEPPGGTRETQYF
TRBV28 CASRRTGPYEQYF
TRBV7-7 CASSRGQGRSDEQYF
TRBV13 CASSFFRDSSGANVLTF
TRBV30 CAWSPYGPMNTEAFF
TRBV5-4 CASSSGKGNQPQHF
TRBV28 CASSFAGAGNYGYTF
TRBV5-6 CASSLAQGNTIYF
TRBV7-9 CASSQDSSTNEKLFF
TRBV5-5 CASSRAGTSGYNEQFF
TRBV2 CASSRGTDTQYF
TRBV24-1 CATSDYAGYNEQFF
TRBV5-1 CASSTGQGGFGYTF
TRBV27 CASSLVLAGGRITRGNEQFF
TRBV7-3 CASSGQTNTEAFF
TRBV24-1 CATSDLASGRPSTDTQYF
TRBV30 CAWRGQGRETQYF
TRBV28 CASSFVGASNEKLFF
TRBV10-2 CASSETFGGAFF
TRBV27 CASSLVGMGINYGYTF
TRBV5-1 CASRPSGDGTQPQHF
TRBV20-1 CSASGQLNTEAFF
TRBV18 CASSPALADETQYF
TRBV4-3 CASSQETVSYGYTF
TRBV28 CASGQLGNQPQHF
TRBV12-5 CASGLVRDGRALADTQYF
TRBV13 CASSRKGVRNGNTIYF
TRBV11-3 CASSLSGGQEAFF
TRBV29-1 CSVEDRGTGVGQYF
TRBV28 CASIPTGWPEAFF